This T cell receptor (beta chain) is from a study of regulatory T cells in long-lasting Graves disease. Time point noted: newly diagnosed GD, antithyroid drugs for less than 3 months. PBMC RNA was the source of the TCR library. Assembly of TCR beta libraries relied on iRepertoire HTBI primers together with Arm-PCR of CDR3 regions. Using its own MiXCR run on the multiplex PCR reads, TCRdb lists one record per CDR3 protein. This table holds about 360,000 distinct CDR3 sequences, 15% to 20% found once. CDR3 size: 12 residues. Germline assignment: CDR1 DFQATT and CDR2 SNEGSKA (reference sequence). V was cut by 3 bases and J by 6 bases, with 11 bases left in between. This clonotype was counted many times. These data were likewise used in another study, on T cells in Graves' hyperthyroidism and ophthalmopathy.

The origin of this receptor is a young woman with Graves disease. J is TRBJ1-1 and V is TRBV20-1; possible D gene TRBD1, 6 bases. The sample consisted of peripheral blood mononuclear cells (PBMCs), taken at new diagnosis, from a patient treated with antithyroid drugs. CDR3 nucleotides: TGCAGTGCTAGCCAGGGGACTGCTGAAGCTTTCTTT. Its protein product is CSASQGTAEAFF.